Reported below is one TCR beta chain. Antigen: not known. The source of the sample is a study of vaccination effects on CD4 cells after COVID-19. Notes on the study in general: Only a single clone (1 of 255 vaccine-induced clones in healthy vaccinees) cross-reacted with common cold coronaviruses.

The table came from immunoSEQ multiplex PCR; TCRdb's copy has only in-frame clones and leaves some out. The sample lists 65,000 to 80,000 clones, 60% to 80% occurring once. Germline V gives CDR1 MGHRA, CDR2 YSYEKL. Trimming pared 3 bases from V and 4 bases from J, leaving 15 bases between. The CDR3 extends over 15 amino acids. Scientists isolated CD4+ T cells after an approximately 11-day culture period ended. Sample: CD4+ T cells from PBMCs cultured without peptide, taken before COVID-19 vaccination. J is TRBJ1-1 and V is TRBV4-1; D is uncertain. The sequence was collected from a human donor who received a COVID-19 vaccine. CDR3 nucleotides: TGCGCCAGCAGCCACATCCTGGGGTCAACCACTGAAGCTTTCTTT. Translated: CASSHILGSTTEAFF.